Sequencing of this TCR beta chain was carried out in a study of T cell responses to AZD1222 COVID-19 vaccine. Second doses at about 4 or about 12 weeks were pooled. Some clones are missing from TCRdb's copy, which holds only in-frame ones; the method was immunoSEQ multiplex PCR. The sample yields more than 65,000 clones, 70% to 90% seen once. Germline CDR1 reads LNHDA; CDR2 reads SQIVND (reference sequence). V lost 5 bases, J lost 5 bases, and 10 bases stayed unmatched. This CDR3 has 15 amino acids. This chain uses TRBV19 with TRBJ1-1; the match to TRBD1 covers 8 bases. This receptor was obtained from an adult who received the AZD1222 COVID-19 vaccine. The sequences come from peripheral blood, collected 28 days after the second AZD1222 dose. The CDR3 protein is CASSGRTGSRTEAFF. In DNA, the CDR3 is TGTGCCAGTAGTGGACGGACAGGGTCTCGAACTGAAGCTTTCTTT.